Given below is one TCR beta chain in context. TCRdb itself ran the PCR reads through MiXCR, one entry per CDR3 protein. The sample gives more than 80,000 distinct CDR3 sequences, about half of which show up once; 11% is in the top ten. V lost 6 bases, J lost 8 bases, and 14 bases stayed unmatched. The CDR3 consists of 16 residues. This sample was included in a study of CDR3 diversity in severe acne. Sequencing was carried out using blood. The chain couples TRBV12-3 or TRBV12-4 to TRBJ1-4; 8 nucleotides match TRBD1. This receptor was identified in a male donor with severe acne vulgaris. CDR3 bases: TGTGCCAGCAGGAAGGATCTGGACAGGGTGCGAGAAAAACTGTTTTTT. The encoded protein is CASRKDLDRVREKLFF.